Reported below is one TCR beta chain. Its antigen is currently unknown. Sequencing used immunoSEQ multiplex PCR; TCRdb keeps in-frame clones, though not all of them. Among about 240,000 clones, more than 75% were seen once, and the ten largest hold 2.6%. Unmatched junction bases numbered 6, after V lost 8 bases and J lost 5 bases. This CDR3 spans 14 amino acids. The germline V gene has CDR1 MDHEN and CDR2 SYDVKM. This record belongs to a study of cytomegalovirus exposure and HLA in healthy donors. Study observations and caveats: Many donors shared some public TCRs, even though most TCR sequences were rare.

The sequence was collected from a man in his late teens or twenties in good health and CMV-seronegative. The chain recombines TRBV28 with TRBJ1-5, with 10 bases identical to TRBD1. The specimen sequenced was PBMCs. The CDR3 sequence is CASESGTGDQPQHF. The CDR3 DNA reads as TGTGCCAGCGAATCCGGGACAGGGGATCAGCCCCAGCATTTT. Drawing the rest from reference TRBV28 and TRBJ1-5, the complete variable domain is DVKVTQSSRYLVKRTGEKVFLECVQDMDHENMFWYRQDPGLGLRLIYFSYDVKMKEKGDIPEGYSVSREKKERFSLILESASTNQTSMYLCASESGTGDQPQHFGDGTRLSIL.